A selection of T cell receptor beta chains follows, all from one sample in a study of T cells in Graves' hyperthyroidism and ophthalmopathy. TCRdb reprocessed the multiplex PCR reads with MiXCR, giving one entry per CDR3 protein. The data contain hundreds of thousands of distinct CDR3 sequences, about 14% of them singletons. Sequencing was done on a sample of blood. The receptors here all came from a young man with Graves' ophthalmopathy. Each CDR3 is given with its conserved first and last residue. A D gene is named only where the DNA matches it firmly. Not all rows give a size; the values are once, few, many and, for expanded clones, a class.

NA	TRBD2	TRBV11-2	TRBJ2-1	CASPSGSGGGHNEQFF	TGTGCCAGCCCCTCGGGATCGGGGGGGGGCCACAATGAGCAGTTCTTC
many	NA	TRBV12-5	TRBJ2-3	CASGLGGLTDTQYF	TGTGCTAGTGGTTTGGGGGGTCTCACAGATACGCAGTATTTT
many	NA	TRBV6-1	TRBJ2-2	CASTEASLNTGELFF	TGTGCCAGCACAGAGGCCTCATTGAACACCGGGGAGCTGTTTTTT
many	NA	TRBV5-1	TRBJ2-1	CASSLAADVEQFF	TGCGCCAGCAGCTTGGCCGCGGATGTTGAGCAGTTCTTC
many	TRBD1	TRBV2	TRBJ1-1	CASSGGQGANTEAFF	TGTGCCAGCAGTGGAGGACAGGGGGCTAACACTGAAGCTTTCTTT
few	NA	TRBV7-9	TRBJ2-3	CASSLGSGGAITQYF	TGTGCCAGCAGCTTAGGAAGTGGGGGGGCAATTACGCAGTATTTT
many	TRBD2	TRBV7-3	TRBJ2-3	CASSFSGRAPDTQYF	TGTGCCAGCAGTTTTAGCGGGAGGGCCCCAGATACGCAGTATTTT
many	NA	TRBV20-1	TRBJ1-1	CSAEGIAEMNTEAFF	TGCAGTGCAGAGGGAATCGCGGAAATGAACACTGAAGCTTTCTTT
many	NA	TRBV6-1	TRBJ2-7	CASSVYPYEQYF	TGTGCCAGCAGTGTTTATCCCTACGAGCAGTACTTC
NA	TRBD2	TRBV5-1	TRBJ2-7	CASSLLAGGPPSYEQYF	TGCGCCAGCAGCTTGTTAGCGGGAGGGCCTCCCTCCTACGAGCAGTACTTC
once	TRBD2	TRBV3-1	TRBJ2-1	CASGTGGGTLTGNEQFF	TGTGCCAGCGGCACCGGGGGAGGGACTCTAACTGGCAATGAGCAGTTCTTC
many	TRBD2	TRBV20-1	TRBJ2-7	CSARGLAPVDSYEQYF	TGCAGTGCTAGGGGACTAGCGCCTGTTGACTCCTACGAGCAGTACTTC
many	NA	TRBV12-3/TRBV12-4	TRBJ1-6	CASSLGQPISPLHF	TGTGCCAGCAGTTTAGGACAGCCGATATCACCCCTCCACTTT
many	TRBD1	TRBV2	TRBJ1-4	CASKQGMEKLFF	TGTGCCAGCAAACAGGGGATGGAAAAACTGTTTTTT
NA	NA	TRBV6-1	TRBJ2-1	CASSEWGEQFF	TGCGCCAGCAGCGAGTGGGGCGAGCAGTTCTTC
many	TRBD2	TRBV11-2	TRBJ2-7	CASSTAGSSYEQYF	TGTGCCAGCAGCACAGCGGGGAGCTCCTACGAGCAGTACTTC
many	NA	TRBV3-1	TRBJ2-7	CASSQAGGVGTYEQYF	TGTGCCAGCAGCCAAGCAGGGGGGGTAGGAACCTACGAGCAGTACTTC